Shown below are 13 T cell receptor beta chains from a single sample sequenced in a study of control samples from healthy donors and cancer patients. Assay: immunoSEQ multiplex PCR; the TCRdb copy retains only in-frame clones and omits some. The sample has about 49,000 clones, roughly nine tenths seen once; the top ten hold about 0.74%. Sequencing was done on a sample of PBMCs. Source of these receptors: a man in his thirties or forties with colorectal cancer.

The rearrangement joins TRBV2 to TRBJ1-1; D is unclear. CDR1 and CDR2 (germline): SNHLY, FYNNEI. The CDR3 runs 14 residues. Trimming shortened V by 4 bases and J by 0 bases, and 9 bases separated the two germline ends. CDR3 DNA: TGTGCCAGCAGTGTAAGAGGGATGAACACTGAAGCTTTCTTT. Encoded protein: CASSVRGMNTEAFF.

CDR3 DNA sequence: TGTGCCAGCAGTTTAGAGCACCCGCCCTATGGCTACACCTTC. Amino acids: CASSLEHPPYGYTF. V usage is TRBV6-5 and J usage is TRBJ1-2; D unresolved. V was shortened by 4 bases and J by 4 bases, with 13 bases between the two germline ends. The CDR3 has 14 amino acids. Germline CDR1 MNHEY, CDR2 SVGAGI.

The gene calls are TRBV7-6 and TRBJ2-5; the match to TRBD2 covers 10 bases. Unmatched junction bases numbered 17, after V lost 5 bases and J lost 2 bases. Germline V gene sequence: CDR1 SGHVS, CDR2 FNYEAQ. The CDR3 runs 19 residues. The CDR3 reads CASSAGRLAGALKQETQYF. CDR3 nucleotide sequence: TGTGCCAGCAGCGCGGGGCGGCTAGCGGGGGCCCTAAAGCAAGAGACCCAGTACTTC.

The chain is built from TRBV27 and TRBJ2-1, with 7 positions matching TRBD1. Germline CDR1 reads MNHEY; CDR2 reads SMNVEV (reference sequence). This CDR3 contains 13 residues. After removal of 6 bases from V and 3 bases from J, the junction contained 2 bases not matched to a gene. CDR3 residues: CASSWDSYNEQFF. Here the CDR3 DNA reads TGTGCCAGCAGCTGGGACAGCTACAATGAGCAGTTCTTC.

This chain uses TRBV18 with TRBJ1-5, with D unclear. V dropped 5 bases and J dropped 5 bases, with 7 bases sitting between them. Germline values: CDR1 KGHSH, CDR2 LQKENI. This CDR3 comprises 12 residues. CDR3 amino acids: CASSSNDQPQHF. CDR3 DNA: TGTGCCAGCTCATCGAACGATCAGCCCCAGCATTTT. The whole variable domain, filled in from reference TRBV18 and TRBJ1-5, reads NAGVMQNPRHLVRRRGQEARLRCSPMKGHSHVYWYRQLPEEGLKFMVYLQKENIIDESGMPKERFSAEFPKEGPSILRIQQVVRGDSAAYFCASSSNDQPQHFGDGTRLSIL.

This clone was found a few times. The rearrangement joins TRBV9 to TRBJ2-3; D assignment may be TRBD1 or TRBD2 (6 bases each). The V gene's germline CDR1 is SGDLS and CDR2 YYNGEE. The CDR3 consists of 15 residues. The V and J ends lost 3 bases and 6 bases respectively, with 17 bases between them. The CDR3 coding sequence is TGTGCCAGCAGCGCCTCGGGGGCTCTCTACGATACGCAGTATTTT. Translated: CASSASGALYDTQYF.

Here the CDR3 DNA reads TGCGCCAGCAGCCAAGAGGCGGCTAGCGGGGGGGTGGGGCAGTATTTT. Translation gives CASSQEAASGGVGQYF. The V and J genes are TRBV4-3 and TRBJ2-3; 12 bases fit TRBD2. Germline CDR1 and CDR2: LGHNA and YSLEER. J was trimmed by 11 bases and V by 0 bases; bases with no gene match: 9. This CDR3 is 16 amino acids long.

In nucleotides, the CDR3 is TGTGCCAGCAGTTTGAGCGCAAACCCGTACAATGAGCAGTTCTTC. The encoded protein is CASSLSANPYNEQFF. The gene calls are TRBV27 and TRBJ2-1; D unresolved. Per germline, CDR1 MNHEY and CDR2 SMNVEV (reference sequence). V gave up 3 bases and J gave up 4 bases, with 13 bases separating them. The length of the CDR3 is 15 residues.

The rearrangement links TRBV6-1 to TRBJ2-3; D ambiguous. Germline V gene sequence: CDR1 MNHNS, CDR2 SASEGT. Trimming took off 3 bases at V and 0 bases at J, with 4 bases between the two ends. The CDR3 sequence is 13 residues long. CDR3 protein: CASSDGSTDTQYF. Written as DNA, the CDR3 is TGTGCCAGCAGTGACGGAAGCACAGATACGCAGTATTTT.

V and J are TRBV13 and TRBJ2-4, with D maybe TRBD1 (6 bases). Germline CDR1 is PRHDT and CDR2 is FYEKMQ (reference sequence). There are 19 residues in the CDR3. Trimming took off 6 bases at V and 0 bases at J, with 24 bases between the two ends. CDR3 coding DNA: TGTGCCAGCAGACCCGTGGGGACCGGACAGACCCTAGCCAAAAACATTCAGTACTTC. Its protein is CASRPVGTGQTLAKNIQYF. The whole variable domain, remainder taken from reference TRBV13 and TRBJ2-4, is AAGVIQSPRHLIKEKRETATLKCYPIPRHDTVYWYQQGPGQDPQFLISFYEKMQSDKGSIPDRFSAQQFSDYHSELNMSSLELGDSALYFCASRPVGTGQTLAKNIQYFGAGTRLSVL.

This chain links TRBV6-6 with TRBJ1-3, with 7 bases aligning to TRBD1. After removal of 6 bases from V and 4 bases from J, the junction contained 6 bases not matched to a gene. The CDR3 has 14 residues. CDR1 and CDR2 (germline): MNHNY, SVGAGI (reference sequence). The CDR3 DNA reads TGTGCCAGCAGCCTACAGGGGAGGGGAAACACCATATATTTT. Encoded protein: CASSLQGRGNTIYF.

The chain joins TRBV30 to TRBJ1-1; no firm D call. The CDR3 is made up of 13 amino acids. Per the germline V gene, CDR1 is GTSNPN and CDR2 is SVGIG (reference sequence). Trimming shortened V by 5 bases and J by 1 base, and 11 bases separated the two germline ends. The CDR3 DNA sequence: TGTGCCTGGGATGAGGGAGCGAACACTGAAGCTTTCTTT. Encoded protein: CAWDEGANTEAFF.

CDR3 nucleotides: TGTGCCAGCAGCCTGACAGTACTGAACACTGAAGCTTTCTTT. Residues: CASSLTVLNTEAFF. The rearrangement links TRBV27 to TRBJ1-1; D possibly corresponds to TRBD1 (5 bases). Germline values: CDR1 MNHEY, CDR2 SMNVEV (reference sequence). The CDR3 sequence is 14 residues long. V lost 6 bases, J lost 0 bases, and 11 bases lay in between.